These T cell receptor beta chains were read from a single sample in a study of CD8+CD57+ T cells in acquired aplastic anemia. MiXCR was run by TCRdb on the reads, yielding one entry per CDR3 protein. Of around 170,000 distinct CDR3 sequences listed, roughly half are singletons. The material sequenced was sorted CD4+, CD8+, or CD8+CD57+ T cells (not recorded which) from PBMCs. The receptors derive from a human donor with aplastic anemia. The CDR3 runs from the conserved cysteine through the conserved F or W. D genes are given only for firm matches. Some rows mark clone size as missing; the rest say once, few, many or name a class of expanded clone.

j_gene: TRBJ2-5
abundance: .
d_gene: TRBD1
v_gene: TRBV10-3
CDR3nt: TGTGCCATCACCCCGACAGGGTCCGAGACCCAGTACTTC
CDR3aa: CAITPTGSETQYF

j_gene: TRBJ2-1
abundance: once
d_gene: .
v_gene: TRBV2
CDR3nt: TGTGCCAGCAGTGATTATCGGAGAACCCGCAATGAGCAGTTCTTC
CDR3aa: CASSDYRRTRNEQFF

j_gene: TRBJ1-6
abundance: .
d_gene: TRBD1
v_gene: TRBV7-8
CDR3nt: TGTGCCAGCAGGGTCGGGACAGGTCTTTCCCCCCTCCACTTT
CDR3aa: CASRVGTGLSPLHF

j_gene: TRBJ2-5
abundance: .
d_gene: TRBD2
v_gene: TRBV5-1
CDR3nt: TGCGCCAGCTGGACTAGCGGGCAAGAGACCCAGTACTTC
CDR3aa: CASWTSGQETQYF

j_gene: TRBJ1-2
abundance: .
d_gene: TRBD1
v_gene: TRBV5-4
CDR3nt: TGTGCCAGCAGCTCCCGGGACAGGGGGACCCTATTTGGCTATGGCTACACCTTC
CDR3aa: CASSSRDRGTLFGYGYTF

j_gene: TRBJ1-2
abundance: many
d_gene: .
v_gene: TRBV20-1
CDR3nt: TGCAGTGCTAGATCGGGGATGGCAGAACAATCTGAAGGCTACACCTTC
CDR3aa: CSARSGMAEQSEGYTF

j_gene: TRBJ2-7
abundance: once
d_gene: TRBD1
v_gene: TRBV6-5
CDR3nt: TGTGCCAGCAGTTACTCCGACAGGGGGCAATACGAGCAGTACTTC
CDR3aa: CASSYSDRGQYEQYF

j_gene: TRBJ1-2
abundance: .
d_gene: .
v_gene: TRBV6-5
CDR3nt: TGTGCCAGCAGTTACGCGGACAGTTTCTATGGCTACACCTTC
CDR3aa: CASSYADSFYGYTF

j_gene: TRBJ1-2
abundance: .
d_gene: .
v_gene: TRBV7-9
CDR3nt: TGTGCCAGCAGCTTACCCCTACAGGGACGCCATGGCTACACCTTC
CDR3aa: CASSLPLQGRHGYTF

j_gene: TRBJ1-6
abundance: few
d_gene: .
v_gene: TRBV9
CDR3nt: TGTGCCAGCAGCCAAGCAGGGTTGAATTCACCCCTCCACTTT
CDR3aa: CASSQAGLNSPLHF

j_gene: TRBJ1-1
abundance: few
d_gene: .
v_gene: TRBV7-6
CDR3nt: TGTGCCAGCGGGACAAACACTGAAGCTTTCTTT
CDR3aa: CASGTNTEAFF

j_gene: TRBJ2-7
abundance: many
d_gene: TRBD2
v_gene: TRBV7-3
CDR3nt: TGTGCCAGCAGCCTAAAAGCGGGAGGTGCCTACGAGCAGTACTTC
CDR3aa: CASSLKAGGAYEQYF

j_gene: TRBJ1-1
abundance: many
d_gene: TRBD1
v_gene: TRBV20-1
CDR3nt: TGCAGTGCGAGAGACAGGGGGAACACTGAAGCTTTCTTT
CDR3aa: CSARDRGNTEAFF

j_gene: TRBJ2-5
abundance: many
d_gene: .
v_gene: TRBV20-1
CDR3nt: TGCAGTGCTAGAGATGTGGCGCTACAAGAGACCCAGTACTTC
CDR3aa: CSARDVALQETQYF

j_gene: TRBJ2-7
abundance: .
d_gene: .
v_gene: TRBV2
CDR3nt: TGTGCCAGCAGTGAAGCGCGCCAGCAGTACTTC
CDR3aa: CASSEARQQYF

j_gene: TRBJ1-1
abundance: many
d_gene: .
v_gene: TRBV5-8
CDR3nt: TGTGCCAGCAGCTTGGCCGGGGGGCAGAACACTGAAGCTTTCTTT
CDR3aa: CASSLAGGQNTEAFF

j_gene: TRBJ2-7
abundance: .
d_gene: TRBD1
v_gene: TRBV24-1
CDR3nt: TGTGCCACCAGTGATCCGGGTGACAGGGGACGGCGAGAGCAGTACTTC
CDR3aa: CATSDPGDRGRREQYF

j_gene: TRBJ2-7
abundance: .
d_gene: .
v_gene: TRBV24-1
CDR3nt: TGTGCCAGCAGGATAATGAGCGAGCAGTACTTC
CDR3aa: CASRIMSEQYF

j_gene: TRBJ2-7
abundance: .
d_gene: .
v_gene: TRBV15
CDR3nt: TGTGCCACCAGCACCGAGGGTAACTCCTACGAGCAGTACTTC
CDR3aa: CATSTEGNSYEQYF

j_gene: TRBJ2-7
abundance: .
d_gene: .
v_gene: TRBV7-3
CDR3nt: TGTGCCAGCAGCCTATTCGTCGGGTCCTACGGGCAGTACTTT
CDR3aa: CASSLFVGSYGQYF

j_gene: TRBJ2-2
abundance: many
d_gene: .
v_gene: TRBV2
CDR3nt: TGTGCCAGCAGGGCGGTACAGGTAAACACCGGGGAGCTGTTTTTT
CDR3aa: CASRAVQVNTGELFF

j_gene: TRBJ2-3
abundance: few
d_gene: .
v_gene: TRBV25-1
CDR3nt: TGTGCCAGCGGTGGCAATAGCGCAGATACGCAGTATTTT
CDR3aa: CASGGNSADTQYF

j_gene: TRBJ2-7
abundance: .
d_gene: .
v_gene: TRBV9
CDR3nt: TGTGCCAGCAGCCCCCTGCCAGCCTACGAGCAGTACTTC
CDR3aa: CASSPLPAYEQYF

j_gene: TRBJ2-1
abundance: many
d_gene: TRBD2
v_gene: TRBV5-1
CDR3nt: TGCGCCAGCAGCTGGGACGGGAGGTCCTACAATGAGCAGTTCTTC
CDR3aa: CASSWDGRSYNEQFF

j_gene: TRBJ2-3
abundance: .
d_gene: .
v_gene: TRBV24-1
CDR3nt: TGTGCCACCAGTCACGGATTCACAGATACGCAGTATTTT
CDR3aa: CATSHGFTDTQYF

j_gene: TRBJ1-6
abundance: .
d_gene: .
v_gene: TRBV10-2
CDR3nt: TGCGCCAGCAGAGACCTCAAAGGGAGCTCCTATAATTCACCCCTCCACTTT
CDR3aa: CASRDLKGSSYNSPLHF

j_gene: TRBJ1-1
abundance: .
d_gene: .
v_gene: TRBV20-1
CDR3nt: TGCAGTGCTAGCCCCGGGGTCGGGGACACTGAAGCTTTCTTT
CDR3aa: CSASPGVGDTEAFF

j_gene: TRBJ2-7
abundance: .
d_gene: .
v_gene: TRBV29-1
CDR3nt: TGCAGCGTTGTTAAACAAAACTACGAGCAGTACTTC
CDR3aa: CSVVKQNYEQYF

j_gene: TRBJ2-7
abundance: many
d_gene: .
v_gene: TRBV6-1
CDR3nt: TGTGCCAGCGCTCGGACAGACGAGCAGTACTTC
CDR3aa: CASARTDEQYF

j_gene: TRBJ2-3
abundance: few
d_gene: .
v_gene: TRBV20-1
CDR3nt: TGCAGTGCTAGGGGAGGCCAGTTGCGCACAGATACGCAGTATTTT
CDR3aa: CSARGGQLRTDTQYF

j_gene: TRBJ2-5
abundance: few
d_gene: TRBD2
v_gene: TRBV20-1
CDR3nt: TGCAGTGCTGTAACTAGCGGAGAGACCCAGTACTTC
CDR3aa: CSAVTSGETQYF

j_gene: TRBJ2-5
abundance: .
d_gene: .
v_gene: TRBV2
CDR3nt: TGTGCCAGCAGGAACTCTGGAGAGACCCAGTACTTC
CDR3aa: CASRNSGETQYF

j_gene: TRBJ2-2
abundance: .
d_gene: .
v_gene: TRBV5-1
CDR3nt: TGCGCCAGCAGCTTGGTCGGAAGAATTACCGGGGAGCTGTTTTTT
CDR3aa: CASSLVGRITGELFF